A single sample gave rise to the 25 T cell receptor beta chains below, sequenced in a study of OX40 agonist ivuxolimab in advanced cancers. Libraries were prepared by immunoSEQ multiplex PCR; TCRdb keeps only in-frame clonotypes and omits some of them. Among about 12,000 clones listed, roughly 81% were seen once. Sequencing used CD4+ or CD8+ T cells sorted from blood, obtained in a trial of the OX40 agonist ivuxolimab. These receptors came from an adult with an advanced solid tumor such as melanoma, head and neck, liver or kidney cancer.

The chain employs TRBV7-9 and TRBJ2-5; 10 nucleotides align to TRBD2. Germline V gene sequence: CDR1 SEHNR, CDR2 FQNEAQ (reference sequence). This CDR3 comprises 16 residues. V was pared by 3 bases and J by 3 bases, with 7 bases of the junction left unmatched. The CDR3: CASSLRTGTSEETQYF. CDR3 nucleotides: TGTGCCAGCAGCTTGAGGACCGGGACTAGCGAAGAGACCCAGTACTTC.

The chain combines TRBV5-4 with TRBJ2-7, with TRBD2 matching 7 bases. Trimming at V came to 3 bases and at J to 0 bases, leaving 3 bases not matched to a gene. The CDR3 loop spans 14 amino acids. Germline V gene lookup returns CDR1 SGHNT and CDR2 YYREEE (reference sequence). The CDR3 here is CASSWERGSYEQYF. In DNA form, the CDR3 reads TGTGCCAGCAGCTGGGAGCGGGGCTCCTACGAGCAGTACTTC.

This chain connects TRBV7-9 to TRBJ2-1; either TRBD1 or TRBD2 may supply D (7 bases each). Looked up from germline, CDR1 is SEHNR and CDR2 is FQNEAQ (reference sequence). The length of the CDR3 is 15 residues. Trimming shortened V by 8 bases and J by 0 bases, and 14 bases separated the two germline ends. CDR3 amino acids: CASDAGDSSYNEQFF. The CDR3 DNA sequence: TGTGCCAGCGATGCGGGGGACAGCTCCTACAATGAGCAGTTCTTC. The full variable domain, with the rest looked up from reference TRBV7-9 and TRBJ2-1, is DTGVSQNPRHKITKRGQNVTFRCDPISEHNRLYWYRQTLGQGPEFLTYFQNEAQLEKSRLLSDRFSAERPKGSFSTLEIQRTEQGDSAMYLCASDAGDSSYNEQFFGPGTRLTVL.

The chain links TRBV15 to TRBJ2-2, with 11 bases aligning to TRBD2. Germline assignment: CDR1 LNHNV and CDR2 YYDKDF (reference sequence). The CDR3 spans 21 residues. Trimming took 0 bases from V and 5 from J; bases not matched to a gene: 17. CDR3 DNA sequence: TGTGCCACCAGCAGAGAGAGGACGGGACAGGGTTCTAGCGGGAGGACCGGGGAGCTGTTTTTT. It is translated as CATSRERTGQGSSGRTGELFF.

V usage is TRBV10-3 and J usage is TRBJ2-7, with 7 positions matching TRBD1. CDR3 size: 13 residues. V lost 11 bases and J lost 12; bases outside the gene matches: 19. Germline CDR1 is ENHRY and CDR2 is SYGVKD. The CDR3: CAVQSQGDLIRYF. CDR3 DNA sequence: TGTGCCGTTCAATCGCAGGGGGACCTGATACGGTACTTC.

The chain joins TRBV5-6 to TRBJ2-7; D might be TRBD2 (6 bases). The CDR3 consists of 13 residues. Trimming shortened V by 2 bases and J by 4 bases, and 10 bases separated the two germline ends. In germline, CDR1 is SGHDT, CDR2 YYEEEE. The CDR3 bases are TGTGCCAGCAGCTTAGTAGCGGCTTACGAGCAGTACTTC. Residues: CASSLVAAYEQYF.

CDR3 in amino acids: CAWSEFTSGGVPYEQYF. The CDR3 DNA reads TGTGCCTGGAGCGAATTCACTAGCGGGGGCGTACCCTACGAGCAGTACTTC. The chain employs TRBV30 and TRBJ2-7; 11 bases are a match to TRBD2. The V gene end was trimmed by 3 bases and the J gene end by 2 bases; junction bases not matched to a gene: 12. CDR3 length equals 17 residues. The germline V gene has CDR1 GTSNPN and CDR2 SVGIG (reference sequence).

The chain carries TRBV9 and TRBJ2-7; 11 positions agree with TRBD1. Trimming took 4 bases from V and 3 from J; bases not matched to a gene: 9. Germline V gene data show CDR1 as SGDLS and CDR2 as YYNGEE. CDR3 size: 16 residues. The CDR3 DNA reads TGTGCCAGCAGCCCTACTGGGACAGGGGGGCACTACGAGCAGTACTTC. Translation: CASSPTGTGGHYEQYF.

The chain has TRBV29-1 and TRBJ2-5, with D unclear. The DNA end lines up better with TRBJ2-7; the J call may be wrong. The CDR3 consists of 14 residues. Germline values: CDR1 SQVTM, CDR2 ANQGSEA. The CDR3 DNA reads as TGCAGCGTTGAGTTTAGTTTAGGGCCCACCGAGCAGTACTTC. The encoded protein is CSVEFSLGPTEQYF.

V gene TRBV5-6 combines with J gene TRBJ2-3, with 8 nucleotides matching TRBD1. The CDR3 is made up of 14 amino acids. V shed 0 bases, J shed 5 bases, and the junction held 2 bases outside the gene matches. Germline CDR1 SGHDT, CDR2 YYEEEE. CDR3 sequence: CASSLAGGRDTQYF. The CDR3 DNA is TGTGCCAGCAGCTTGGCAGGGGGCAGAGATACGCAGTATTTT. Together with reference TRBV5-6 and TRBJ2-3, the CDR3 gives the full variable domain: DAGVTQSPTHLIKTRGQQVTLRCSPKSGHDTVSWYQQALGQGPQFIFQYYEEEERQRGNFPDRFSGHQFPNYSSELNVNALLLGDSALYLCASSLAGGRDTQYFGPGTRLTVL.

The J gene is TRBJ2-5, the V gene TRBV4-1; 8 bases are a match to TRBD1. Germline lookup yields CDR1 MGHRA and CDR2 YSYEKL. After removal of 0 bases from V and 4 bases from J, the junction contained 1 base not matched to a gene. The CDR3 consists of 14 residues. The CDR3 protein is CASSQDRGRETQYF. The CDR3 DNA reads TGCGCCAGCAGCCAAGACAGGGGGCGAGAGACCCAGTACTTC.

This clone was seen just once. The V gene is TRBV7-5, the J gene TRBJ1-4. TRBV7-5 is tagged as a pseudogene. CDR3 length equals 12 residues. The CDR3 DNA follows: TGTGCCAGAAGCTTAGTGGAGACGAAACTGTTTTTT. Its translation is CARSLVETKLFF.

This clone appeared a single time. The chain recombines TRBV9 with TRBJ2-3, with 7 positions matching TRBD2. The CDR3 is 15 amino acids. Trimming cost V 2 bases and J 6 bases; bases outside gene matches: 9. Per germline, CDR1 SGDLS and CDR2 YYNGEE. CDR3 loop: CASSVGAGLMDTQYF. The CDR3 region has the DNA TGTGCCAGCAGCGTCGGAGCGGGATTGATGGATACGCAGTATTTT.

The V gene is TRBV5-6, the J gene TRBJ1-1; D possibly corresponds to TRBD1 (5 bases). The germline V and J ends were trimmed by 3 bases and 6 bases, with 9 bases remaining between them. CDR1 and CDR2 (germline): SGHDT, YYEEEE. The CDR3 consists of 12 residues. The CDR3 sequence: CASSYSGPEAFF. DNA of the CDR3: TGTGCCAGCAGCTATTCAGGGCCTGAAGCTTTCTTT.

The DNA for the CDR3 is TGCGCCAGCAGCCAAGGACTAGCGACCGAGCAGTACTTC. This translates into CASSQGLATEQYF. This rearrangement joins TRBV5-1 to TRBJ2-7, with 9 bases lining up with TRBD2. CDR1 SGHRS and CDR2 YFSETQ come from the germline V gene. The CDR3 runs 13 residues. V dropped 4 bases and J dropped 6; count of bases not matched to a gene: 5.

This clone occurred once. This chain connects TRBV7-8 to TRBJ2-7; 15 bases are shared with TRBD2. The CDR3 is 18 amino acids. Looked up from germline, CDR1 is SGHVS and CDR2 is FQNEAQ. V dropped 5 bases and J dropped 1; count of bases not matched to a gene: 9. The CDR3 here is CASSGIGLAGGASYEQYF. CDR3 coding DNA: TGTGCCAGCAGCGGAATCGGACTAGCGGGAGGGGCTTCCTACGAGCAGTACTTC.

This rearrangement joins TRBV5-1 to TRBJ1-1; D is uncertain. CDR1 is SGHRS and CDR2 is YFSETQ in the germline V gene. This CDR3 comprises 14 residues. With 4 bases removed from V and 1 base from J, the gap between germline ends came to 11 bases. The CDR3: CASSPWVPNTEAFF. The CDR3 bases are TGCGCCAGCAGCCCCTGGGTCCCGAACACTGAAGCTTTCTTT.

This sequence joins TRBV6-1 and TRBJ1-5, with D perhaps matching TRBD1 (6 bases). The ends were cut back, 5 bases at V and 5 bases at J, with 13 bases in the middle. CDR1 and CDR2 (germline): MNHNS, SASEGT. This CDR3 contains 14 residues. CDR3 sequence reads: CASSPRDTYQPQHF. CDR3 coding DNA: TGTGCCAGCAGTCCCCGGGACACTTATCAGCCCCAGCATTTT.

DNA of the CDR3: TGTGCCAGCAGCTCCACAGGGACCTACGAGCAGTACTTC. Translation gives CASSSTGTYEQYF. The V call is TRBV11-2, the J call TRBJ2-7; perhaps TRBD1 as D (6 bases). The V and J ends lost 4 bases and 2 bases respectively, with 9 bases between them. This CDR3 is 13 amino acids long. CDR1 SGHAT and CDR2 FQNNGV come from the germline V gene.

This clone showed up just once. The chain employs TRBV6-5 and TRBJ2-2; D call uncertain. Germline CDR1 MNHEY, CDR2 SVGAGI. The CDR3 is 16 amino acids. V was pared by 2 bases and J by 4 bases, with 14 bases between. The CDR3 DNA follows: TGTGCCAGCAGTTACCCCTCCGCGCCTGGCACCGGGGAGCTGTTTTTT. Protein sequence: CASSYPSAPGTGELFF.

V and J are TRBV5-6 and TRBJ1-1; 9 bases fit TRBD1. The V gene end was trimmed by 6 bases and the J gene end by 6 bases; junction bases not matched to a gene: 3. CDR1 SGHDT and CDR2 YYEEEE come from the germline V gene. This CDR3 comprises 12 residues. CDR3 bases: TGTGCCAGCACCACAGGGGGCTCTGAAGCTTTCTTT. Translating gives CASTTGGSEAFF.

The CDR3 coding sequence is TGTGCCACCTTGATCACTCCCGACTCCTACAATGAGCAGTTCTTC. Its translation is CATLITPDSYNEQFF. This chain uses TRBV6-1 with TRBJ2-1; D call uncertain. The CDR3 consists of 15 residues. Germline loops: CDR1 MNHNS, CDR2 SASEGT. V was shortened by 10 bases and J by 0 bases, with 16 bases between the two germline ends.

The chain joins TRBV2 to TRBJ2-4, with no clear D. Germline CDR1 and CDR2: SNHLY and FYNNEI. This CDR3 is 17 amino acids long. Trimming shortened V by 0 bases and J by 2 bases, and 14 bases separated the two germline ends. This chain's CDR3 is CASSEAWVRRTKNIQYF. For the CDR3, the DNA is TGTGCCAGCAGTGAAGCTTGGGTTCGGCGTACCAAAAACATTCAGTACTTC.

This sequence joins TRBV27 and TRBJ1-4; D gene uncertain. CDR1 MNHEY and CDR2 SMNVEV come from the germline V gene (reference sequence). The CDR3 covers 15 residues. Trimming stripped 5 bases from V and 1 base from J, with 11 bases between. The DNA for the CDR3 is TGTGCCAGCAGTATCCAACTCGGAACTAATGAAAAACTGTTTTTT. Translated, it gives CASSIQLGTNEKLFF.

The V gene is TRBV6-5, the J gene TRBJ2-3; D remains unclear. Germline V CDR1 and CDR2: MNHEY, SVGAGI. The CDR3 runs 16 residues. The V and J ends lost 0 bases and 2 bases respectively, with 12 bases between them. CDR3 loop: CASSYSRSVTTDTQYF. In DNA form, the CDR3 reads TGTGCCAGCAGTTACTCGAGGAGTGTTACCACAGATACGCAGTATTTT.